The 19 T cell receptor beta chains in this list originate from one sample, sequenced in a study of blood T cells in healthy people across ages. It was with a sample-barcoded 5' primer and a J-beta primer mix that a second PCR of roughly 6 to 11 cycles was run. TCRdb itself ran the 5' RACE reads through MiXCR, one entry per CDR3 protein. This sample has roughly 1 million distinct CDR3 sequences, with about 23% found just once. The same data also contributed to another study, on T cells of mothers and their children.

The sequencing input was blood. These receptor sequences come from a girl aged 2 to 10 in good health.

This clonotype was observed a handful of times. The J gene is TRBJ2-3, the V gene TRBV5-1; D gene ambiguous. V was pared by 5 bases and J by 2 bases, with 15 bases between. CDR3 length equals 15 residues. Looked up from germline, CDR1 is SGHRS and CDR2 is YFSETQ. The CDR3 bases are TGCGCCAGCAGAATGGGGTTTGACACCACAGATACGCAGTATTTT. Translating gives CASRMGFDTTDTQYF.

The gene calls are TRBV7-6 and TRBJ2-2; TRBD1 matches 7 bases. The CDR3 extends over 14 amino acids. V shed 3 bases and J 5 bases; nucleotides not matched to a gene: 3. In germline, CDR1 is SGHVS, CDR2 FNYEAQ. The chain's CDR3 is CASSFLTGTGELFF. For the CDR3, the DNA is TGTGCCAGCAGCTTTCTGACAGGGACCGGGGAGCTGTTTTTT.

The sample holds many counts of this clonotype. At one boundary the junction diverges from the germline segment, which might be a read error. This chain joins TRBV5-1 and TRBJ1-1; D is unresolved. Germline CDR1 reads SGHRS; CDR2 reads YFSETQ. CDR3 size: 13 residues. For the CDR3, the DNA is TGTGCCAGCAGCCTTGCACTGAACACTGAAGCTTTCTTT. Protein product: CASSLALNTEAFF.

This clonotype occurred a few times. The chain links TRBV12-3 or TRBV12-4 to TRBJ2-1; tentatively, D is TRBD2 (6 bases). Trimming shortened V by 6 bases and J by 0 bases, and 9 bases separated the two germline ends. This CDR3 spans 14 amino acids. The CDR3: CASRRLDSYNEQFF. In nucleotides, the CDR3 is TGTGCCAGCAGGCGACTAGACTCCTACAATGAGCAGTTCTTC.

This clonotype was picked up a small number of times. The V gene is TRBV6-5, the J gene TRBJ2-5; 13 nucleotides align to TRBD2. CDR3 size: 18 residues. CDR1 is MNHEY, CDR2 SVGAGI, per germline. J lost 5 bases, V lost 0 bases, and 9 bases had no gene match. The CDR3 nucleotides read TGTGCCAGCAGTTACTCGATTGGACTAGCGGGGGTTATGGAGACCCAGTACTTC. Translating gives CASSYSIGLAGVMETQYF.

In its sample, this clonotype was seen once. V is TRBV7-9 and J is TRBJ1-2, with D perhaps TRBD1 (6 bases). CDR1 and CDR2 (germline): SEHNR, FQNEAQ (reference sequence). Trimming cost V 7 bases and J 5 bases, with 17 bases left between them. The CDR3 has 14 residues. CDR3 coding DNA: TGTGCCAGCACCGGACAGCTTCCGAATTATGGCTACACCTTC. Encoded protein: CASTGQLPNYGYTF.

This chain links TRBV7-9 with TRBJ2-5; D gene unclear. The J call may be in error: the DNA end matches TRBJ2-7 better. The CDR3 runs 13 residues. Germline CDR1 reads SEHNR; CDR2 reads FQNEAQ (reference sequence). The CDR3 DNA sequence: TGTGCCAGCAGCTCAGCTCCCTTGGGCGAGCAGTACTTC. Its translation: CASSSAPLGEQYF.

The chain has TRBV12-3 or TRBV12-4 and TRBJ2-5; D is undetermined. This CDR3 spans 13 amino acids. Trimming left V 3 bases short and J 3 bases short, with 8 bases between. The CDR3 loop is CASSFPAEETQYF. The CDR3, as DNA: TGTGCCAGCAGTTTCCCCGCTGAAGAGACCCAGTACTTC.

Here the CDR3 DNA reads TGTGCCAGCAGCCCGGTACCCGGGACAAACAATGAGCAGTTCTTC. Its translation: CASSPVPGTNNEQFF. This chain uses TRBV11-1 with TRBJ2-1; D might be TRBD1 (6 bases). The CDR3 extends over 15 amino acids. Per the germline V gene, CDR1 is SGHAT and CDR2 is FQDESV (reference sequence). Trimming left V 5 bases short and J 5 bases short, with 16 bases between.

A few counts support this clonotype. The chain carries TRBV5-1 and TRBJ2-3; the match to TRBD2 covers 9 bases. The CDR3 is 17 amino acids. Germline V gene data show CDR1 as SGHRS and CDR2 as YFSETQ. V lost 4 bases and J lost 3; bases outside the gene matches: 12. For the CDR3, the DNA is TGCGCCAGCAGCATCGGACTAGCGAATAGTGGGACAGATACGCAGTATTTT. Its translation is CASSIGLANSGTDTQYF. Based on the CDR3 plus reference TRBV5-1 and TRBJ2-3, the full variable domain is KAGVTQTPRYLIKTRGQQVTLSCSPISGHRSVSWYQQTPGQGLQFLFEYFSETQRNKGNFPGRFSGRQFSNSRSEMNVSTLELGDSALYLCASSIGLANSGTDTQYFGPGTRLTVL.

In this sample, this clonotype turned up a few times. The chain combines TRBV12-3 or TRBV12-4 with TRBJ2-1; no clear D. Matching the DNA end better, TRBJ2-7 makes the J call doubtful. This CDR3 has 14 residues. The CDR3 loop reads CASSFNSVSYEQYF. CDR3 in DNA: TGTGCCAGCAGTTTCAACTCTGTATCCTACGAGCAGTACTTC.

The CDR3 DNA sequence: TGCGCCAGCAGCCAAGTTTTGGCGATTCAAGAGACCCAGTACTTC. Translated, it gives CASSQVLAIQETQYF. The rearrangement uses TRBV4-1 and TRBJ2-1; no clear D gene. The DNA matches TRBJ2-5 better at its end, which makes the J call doubtful. The CDR3 length is 15 residues. Per the germline V gene, CDR1 is MGHRA and CDR2 is YSYEKL.

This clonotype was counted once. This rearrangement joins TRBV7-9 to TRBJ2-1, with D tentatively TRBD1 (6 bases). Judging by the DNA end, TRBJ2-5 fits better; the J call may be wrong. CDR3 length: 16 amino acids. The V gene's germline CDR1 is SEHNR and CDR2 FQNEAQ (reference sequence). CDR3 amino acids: CASSPITGPGDKTQYF. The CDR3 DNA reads TGTGCCAGCAGCCCAATCACAGGGCCCGGGGATAAGACCCAGTACTTC.

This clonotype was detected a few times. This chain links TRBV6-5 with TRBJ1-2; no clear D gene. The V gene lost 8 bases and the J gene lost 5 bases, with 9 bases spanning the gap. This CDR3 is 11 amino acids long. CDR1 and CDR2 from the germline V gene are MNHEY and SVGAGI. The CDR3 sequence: CASHKGYGYTF. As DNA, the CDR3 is TGTGCCAGCCATAAAGGGTATGGCTACACCTTC.

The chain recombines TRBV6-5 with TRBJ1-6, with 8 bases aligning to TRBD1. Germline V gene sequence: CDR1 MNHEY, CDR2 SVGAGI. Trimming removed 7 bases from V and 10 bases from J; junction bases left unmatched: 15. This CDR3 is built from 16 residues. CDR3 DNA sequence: TGTGCCAGCAAAGATTATCCGGACAGGGACCGCTCACCCCTCCACTTT. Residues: CASKDYPDRDRSPLHF.

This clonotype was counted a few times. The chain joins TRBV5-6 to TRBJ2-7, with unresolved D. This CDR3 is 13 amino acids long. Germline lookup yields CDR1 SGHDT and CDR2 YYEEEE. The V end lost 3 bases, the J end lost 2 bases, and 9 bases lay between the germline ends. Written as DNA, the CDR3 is TGTGCCAGCAGCTGGGAAAGAACCTACGAGCAGTACTTC. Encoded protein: CASSWERTYEQYF.

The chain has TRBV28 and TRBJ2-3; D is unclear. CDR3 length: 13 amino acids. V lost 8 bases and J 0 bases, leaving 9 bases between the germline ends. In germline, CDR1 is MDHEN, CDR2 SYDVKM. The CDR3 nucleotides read TGTGCCAGCCAACCGCCTAGCACAGATACGCAGTATTTT. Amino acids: CASQPPSTDTQYF.

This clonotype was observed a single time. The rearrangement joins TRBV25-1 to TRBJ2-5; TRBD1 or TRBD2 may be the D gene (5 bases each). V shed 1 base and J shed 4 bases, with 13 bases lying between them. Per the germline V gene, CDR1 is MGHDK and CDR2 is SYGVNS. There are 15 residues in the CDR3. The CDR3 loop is CASSESPQAGETQYF. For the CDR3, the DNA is TGTGCCAGCAGTGAATCTCCACAGGCGGGAGAGACCCAGTACTTC.

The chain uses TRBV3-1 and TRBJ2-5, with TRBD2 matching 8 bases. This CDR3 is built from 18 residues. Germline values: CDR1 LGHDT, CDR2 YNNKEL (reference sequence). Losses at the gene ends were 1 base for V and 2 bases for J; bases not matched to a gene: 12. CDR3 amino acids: CASSQVKAGGLLQETQYF. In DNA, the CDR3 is TGTGCCAGCAGCCAAGTCAAGGCGGGGGGACTATTGCAAGAGACCCAGTACTTC.